This T cell receptor (beta chain) derives from a study of CD8+ T cells in alopecia areata. RNA extraction and reverse transcription yielded cDNA as sequencing template. Generated by immunoSEQ multiplex PCR, the TCRdb table keeps only in-frame clones and is missing some. The sample holds 85,000 to 110,000 clones; roughly 50% are singletons and the top ten take 8.8%. The CDR3 runs 13 residues. In germline, CDR1 is SNHLY, CDR2 FYNNEI. V shed 8 bases, J shed 2 bases, and the junction held 4 bases outside the gene matches. Concerning this clone itself: What it binds is unknown.

Study-wide results and caveats: Normal scalp had lower clonality than lesional scalp, with alopecia totalis/universalis lesions showing this most strongly. Scalp samples also yield sequences of resident alphabeta T cells from normal skin.

The genes are TRBV2 and TRBJ2-5; TRBD1 agrees at 8 bases. Sequences were obtained from CD4+ T cells sorted from blood. The receptor was derived from a human donor in good health. DNA for the CDR3: TGTGCCAGCGGACAGGGAGTACAAGAGACCCAGTACTTC. It codes for CASGQGVQETQYF.